Below, 2 T cell receptor beta chains from the same sample are listed, as sequenced in a study of blood T cell repertoires in COVID-19. Using immunoSEQ multiplex PCR, the repertoire was profiled, and TCRdb retains in-frame clones only, with some absent. The top ten clones hold under 5.5% of a sample with approximately 200,000 clones, about 82% of them seen once. Sequencing was performed on peripheral blood. All receptors come from a woman in her 30s with acute or convalescent COVID-19.

CDR3 sequence (DNA): TGTGCCAGCAGCTTAAGGGGATTGAGGACCCCGTTGAACACTGAAGCTTTCTTT. Protein sequence: CASSLRGLRTPLNTEAFF. The rearrangement joins TRBV7-8 to TRBJ1-1, with D perhaps TRBD1 (5 bases). The CDR3 has 18 residues. Germline CDR1 SGHVS, CDR2 FQNEAQ. Trimming shortened V by 2 bases and J by 0 bases, and 19 bases separated the two germline ends.

The chain couples TRBV6-2 or TRBV6-3 to TRBJ2-7; 9 nucleotides line up with TRBD1. The V and J ends lost 5 bases and 5 bases, in that order; junction bases with no gene match: 10. Per germline, CDR1 MNHEY and CDR2 SVGEGT. This CDR3 spans 15 amino acids. The CDR3 DNA reads as TGTGCCAGCAGTCACCCGGGACAGGGTATGAACGAGCAGTACTTC. This codes for CASSHPGQGMNEQYF.